The rows below give T cell receptor beta chains drawn from one sample of a study of blood T cell repertoires in COVID-19. Produced via immunoSEQ multiplex PCR; TCRdb's table is partial and in-frame only. The sample contains roughly 250,000 clones, under 95% of which appear only once. The sample was PBMCs or T cells enriched from blood (not recorded which). The receptors come from a woman aged 35 to 49 with acute COVID-19. The conserved cysteine and the conserved F or W are not part of the CDR3 here.

cdr3_aa | j_call | v_call
ASSLLRQGSYEQY | TRBJ2-7 | TRBV7-9
ASSSDRGNYGYT | TRBJ1-2 | TRBV7-9
ASSPVPGQGFSYEQY | TRBJ2-7 | TRBV7-9
ASSPLQRDYGYT | TRBJ1-2 | TRBV3-1/TRBV3-2
AWSVAGRGGY | TRBJ2-3 | TRBV30
ASSRQGGTEAF | TRBJ1-1 | TRBV28
ASSSRQARTYEQY | TRBJ2-7 | TRBV7-2
ASSLAGGPETQY | TRBJ2-5 | TRBV7-2
SVSHRGDGAF | TRBJ1-1 | TRBV29-1
ASSYRTGAGAF | TRBJ1-1 | TRBV12-3/TRBV12-4
ASSTTGLMQPQH | TRBJ1-5 | TRBV6-6
ASSFARDNEQF | TRBJ2-1 | TRBV7-2
ATSDPGTHSTGELF | TRBJ2-2 | TRBV24-1
ASSLRSTSYNEQF | TRBJ2-1 | TRBV5-6
ATSRRSNYGYT | TRBJ1-2 | TRBV15
ASSGQAGGSETQY | TRBJ2-5 | TRBV7-2
ASSPDRGRDTEAF | TRBJ1-1 | TRBV7-9
ASSQAGTSNGYT | TRBJ1-2 | TRBV5-5
SASQNTEAF | TRBJ1-1 | TRBV20-1
SVVTSGSGAYEQY | TRBJ2-7 | TRBV29-1
ASSLHRDPPSPNTGELF | TRBJ2-2 | TRBV27
ASSEYQGAGNQPQH | TRBJ1-5 | TRBV6-1
ASSSGHHFYEQY | TRBJ2-7 | TRBV11-3
ATSDRALYGYT | TRBJ1-2 | TRBV24-1
ASSSQANQETQY | TRBJ2-5 | TRBV7-9
ASSSNRKGYT | TRBJ1-2 | TRBV28
ASSRDRKNEQY | TRBJ2-7 | TRBV4-3
ATSRGEFYEQY | TRBJ2-7 | TRBV19
ASSKGSSRENSPLH | TRBJ1-6 | TRBV2
ASSQFYQGSLSGNTIY | TRBJ1-3 | TRBV4-3
ASSFGGRTEAF | TRBJ1-1 | TRBV5-1
ASSLPGTTVSGEQY | TRBJ2-7 | TRBV5-4
ASSRDRVNEQF | TRBJ2-1 | TRBV5-1
ASSSGTHKIGELF | TRBJ2-2 | TRBV19
ASGQAQY | TRBJ2-5 | TRBV4-1
ASSQGQGAPPGYGYT | TRBJ1-2 | TRBV4-2
ASSLTGTSGVQF | TRBJ2-1 | TRBV11-2
ASSRGIYQPQH | TRBJ1-5 | TRBV6-5
SVADSLPLYEQY | TRBJ2-7 | TRBV29-1
ASSLEIDPYGYT | TRBJ1-2 | TRBV7-9
ASSPVQGWNSPLH | TRBJ1-6 | TRBV18
ASSHQAGLNSPLH | TRBJ1-6 | TRBV27
ATSAGGMDNSPLH | TRBJ1-6 | TRBV24-1
ATSDSASGLTGELF | TRBJ2-2 | TRBV24-1
ASSLAQGPADTQY | TRBJ2-3 | TRBV5-1
ASQEKGSPQETQY | TRBJ2-5 | TRBV2
ASSGAGSGGPSYNEQF | TRBJ2-1 | TRBV27
ASSLDSTGNYGYT | TRBJ1-2 | TRBV7-3
ASGPTRNTGELF | TRBJ2-2 | TRBV6-5
ASSYGTSGISEQF | TRBJ2-1 | TRBV6-2/TRBV6-3
ASSQEGLAGAREAF | TRBJ1-1 | TRBV3-1/TRBV3-2
ASSPPPGTSGSYEQY | TRBJ2-7 | TRBV7-3
ASSRGTAYGYT | TRBJ1-2 | TRBV3-1/TRBV3-2
ASSAGQGKMETQY | TRBJ2-5 | TRBV18
ASSKQTGGGYNEQF | TRBJ2-1 | TRBV7-2